Each of the 10 T cell receptor beta chains below was sequenced from the same sample in a study of cytomegalovirus exposure and HLA in healthy donors. The PCR employed 60 Vbeta primers together with 13 Jbeta primers. Clones were read by immunoSEQ multiplex PCR, and TCRdb kept only the in-frame ones, dropping some. The sample shows some 140,000 clones, approximately 77% of them seen only once. Sequencing was carried out using PBMCs. The receptors were gathered from a woman aged 40 to 50 in good health and CMV-seronegative.

In DNA, the CDR3 is TGTGCCAGCAGTTTAGGCGGGAGTAGCAATCAGCCCCAGCATTTT. Its protein product is CASSLGGSSNQPQHF. The chain uses TRBV28 and TRBJ1-5; no definite D call. Germline loops: CDR1 MDHEN, CDR2 SYDVKM. The V gene lost 2 bases and the J gene lost 0 bases, with 8 bases spanning the gap. This CDR3 is 15 amino acids long.

The V call is TRBV2, the J call TRBJ1-3; D unclear. The CDR3 loop spans 13 amino acids. V lost 7 bases and J lost 2, with 9 bases in between. Germline assignment: CDR1 SNHLY and CDR2 FYNNEI. For the CDR3, the DNA is TGTGCCAGCACCCCCGTTGCTGGAAACACCATATATTTT. Translated: CASTPVAGNTIYF.

The chain joins TRBV30 to TRBJ1-5; D remains unclear. CDR1 is GTSNPN, CDR2 SVGIG, per germline (reference sequence). V dropped 3 bases and J dropped 3 bases, with 18 bases sitting between them. This CDR3 spans 16 amino acids. Written as DNA, the CDR3 is TGTGCCTGGAGGTCGGGGAAAGCGGTGATCAATCAGCCCCAGCATTTT. It codes for CAWRSGKAVINQPQHF.

This chain uses TRBV19 with TRBJ2-5, with 8 nucleotides matching TRBD2. V gave up 10 bases and J gave up 2 bases; unmatched junction bases: 9. Germline CDR1 LNHDA, CDR2 SQIVND (reference sequence). The CDR3 has 14 amino acids. The CDR3 bases are TGTGCCACCGAGTCGCGGGGGGAGCAAGAGACCCAGTACTTC. Translation gives CATESRGEQETQYF.

In this sample, this clone turned up a few times. The chain uses TRBV5-6 and TRBJ1-5; 7 bases match TRBD1. The length of the CDR3 is 13 residues. V lost 3 bases and J lost 7; bases outside the gene matches: 4. CDR1 and CDR2 (germline): SGHDT, YYEEEE. In nucleotides, the CDR3 is TGTGCCAGCAGCTGGACAGGAGGGCAGCCCCAGCATTTT. The encoded protein is CASSWTGGQPQHF.

This clone was counted only a few times. This CDR3 is CASSLATGTEAFF. CDR3 in DNA: TGTGCCAGCAGCTTAGCAACCGGGACAGAAGCTTTCTTT. V usage is TRBV7-9 and J usage is TRBJ1-1, with D perhaps TRBD1 (6 bases). The V end was cut by 0 bases, the J end by 8 bases, with 10 bases between. From germline, CDR1 is SEHNR and CDR2 FQNEAQ (reference sequence). CDR3 length: 13 residues.

V and J are TRBV11-2 and TRBJ2-7, with TRBD2 identical over 8 bases. Germline lookup yields CDR1 SGHAT and CDR2 FQNNGV. CDR3 size: 14 residues. Germline trimming cut 5 bases from V and 2 bases from J; bases unmatched to any gene: 5. CDR3 coding DNA: TGTGCCAGCAGCCCCGGGGGGGCCCCCTACGAGCAGTACTTC. Amino acids: CASSPGGAPYEQYF.

The chain carries TRBV6-5 and TRBJ1-1; D perhaps matches TRBD1 (5 bases). There are 13 residues in the CDR3. Germline CDR1 is MNHEY and CDR2 is SVGAGI. V was cut by 2 bases and J by 7 bases, with 11 bases left in between. CDR3 residues: CASSYGGQVEAFF. In DNA form, the CDR3 reads TGTGCCAGCAGTTACGGCGGACAAGTTGAAGCTTTCTTT.

Here the CDR3 DNA reads TGTGCCAGCTCCCCCGGACAGGGGGCGAGGGAGCAGTACTTC. As protein: CASSPGQGAREQYF. The chain joins TRBV18 to TRBJ2-7; 11 bases fit TRBD1. This CDR3 has 14 amino acids. V trimming: 6 bases; J trimming: 7 bases; junction bases outside the gene matches: 8. Germline V CDR1 and CDR2: KGHSH, LQKENI.

This sequence joins TRBV25-1 and TRBJ1-4; TRBD1 matches at 9 bases. V lost 6 bases, J lost 13 bases, and 15 bases stayed unmatched. The CDR3 is made up of 15 amino acids. The V gene's germline CDR1 is MGHDK and CDR2 SYGVNS. The CDR3 sequence: CASSLGTGPYGGLFF. In DNA form, the CDR3 reads TGTGCCAGCAGCCTCGGGACAGGGCCCTACGGGGGACTGTTTTTT.